A single count supports the clone carrying this T cell receptor (beta chain). Its antigen is unknown. A template switching step contributed a universal primer site, while unique molecular identifiers were present in the cDNA. TCRdb ran MiXCR on the 5' RACE reads and lists one entry per CDR3 protein. The sample includes under 350,000 distinct CDR3 sequences, 8% to 9.5% of them seen just once. Healthy Caucasians provided all donations. The data belong to a study of identical twins. CDR1 LNHDA and CDR2 SQIVND come from the germline V gene (reference sequence). V lost 3 bases, J lost 0 bases, and 7 bases stayed unmatched. The CDR3 totals 17 residues. The study, taken as a whole, reports: The conclusions drew on cross-sectional statistical analysis instead of tracking the same donors.

This sample was shared with a second study, whose subject was yellow fever vaccine responses in identical twins.

This sequence joins TRBV19 and TRBJ2-2; TRBD1 matches at 7 bases. The sample was CD8+ T cells sorted from blood. The TCR was taken from a woman aged 18-29 years in good health. CDR3 in amino acids: CASSILRDSSNTGELFF. The CDR3 coding sequence is TGTGCCAGTAGTATTCTTCGGGACAGCTCGAACACCGGGGAGCTGTTTTTT.